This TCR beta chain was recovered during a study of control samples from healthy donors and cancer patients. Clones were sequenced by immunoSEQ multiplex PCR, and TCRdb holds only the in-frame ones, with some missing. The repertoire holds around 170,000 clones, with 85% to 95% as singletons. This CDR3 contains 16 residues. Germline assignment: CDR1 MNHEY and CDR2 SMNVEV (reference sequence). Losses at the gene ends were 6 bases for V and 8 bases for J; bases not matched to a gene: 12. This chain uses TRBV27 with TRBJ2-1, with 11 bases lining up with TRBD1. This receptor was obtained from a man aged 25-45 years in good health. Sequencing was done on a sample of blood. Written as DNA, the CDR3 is TGTGCCAGCAGGCCAGTTTCGGGACAGGGGGTTGATGAGCAGTTCTTC. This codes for CASRPVSGQGVDEQFF.